These T cell receptor beta chains were read from a single sample in a study of blood T cells in healthy people across ages. One entry per CDR3 protein, called by TCRdb with MiXCR from the 5' RACE reads. The sample has around 990,000 distinct CDR3 sequences, around 25% seen once. The same specimen was also included in a second study, on T cells of mothers and their children.

Sequenced: blood. These receptors were obtained from a girl aged 2-10 years in good health. The CDR3 runs from the conserved cysteine through the conserved F or W. The D gene is left open where the match is weak. Clone sizes are given selectively: once, few, many, or a class where the clone is expanded.

TRBJ2-2	TRBV21-1	NA	few	CASKVGELFF	TGTGCCAGCAAGGTCGGGGAGCTGTTTTTT
TRBJ2-1	TRBV3-1	NA	few	CASSQVYIGRGSDNLHEQFF	TGTGCCAGCAGCCAAGTGTATATCGGTCGTGGTAGCGATAACCTCCATGAGCAGTTCTTC
TRBJ2-5	TRBV20-1	NA	NA	CSAPDLLQETQYF	TGCAGTGCCCCTGACCTCCTTCAAGAGACCCAGTACTTC
TRBJ2-6	TRBV27	TRBD1	NA	CASTPGGWGANVPTF	TGTGCTAGCACTCCAGGGGGCTGGGGGGCCAACGTCCCGACTTTC
TRBJ2-1	TRBV5-1	NA	NA	CASSPLQYNEQFF	TGCGCCAGCAGCCCTCTTCAGTACAATGAGCAGTTCTTC
TRBJ2-1	TRBV27	NA	NA	CASYRGTKQFF	TGTGCCAGCTACCGGGGTACGAAGCAGTTCTTC
TRBJ1-6	TRBV11-2	TRBD1	NA	CASSVTGGNNSPLHF	TGTGCCAGCAGCGTGACAGGGGGCAATAATTCACCCCTCCACTTT
TRBJ2-7	TRBV4-1	TRBD1	few	CASSQDGFGTGGRGQYF	TGCGCCAGCAGCCAAGATGGTTTCGGGACAGGGGGTCGCGGGCAGTACTTC
TRBJ2-2	TRBV4-2	NA	few	CASSQERTGELFF	TGTGCCAGCAGCCAAGAGCGCACCGGGGAGCTGTTTTTT
TRBJ2-5	TRBV29-1	NA	NA	CSAPGSVSETQYF	TGCAGCGCCCCCGGTTCAGTCTCGGAGACCCAGTACTTC
TRBJ2-5	TRBV29-1	TRBD2	few	CSVPPREGTQYF	TGCAGCGTGCCCCCGAGGGAGGGGACCCAGTACTTC
TRBJ1-4	TRBV11-2	NA	NA	CASSLSWGTEGEKLFF	TGTGCCAGCAGCCTTAGTTGGGGGACGGAGGGCGAAAAACTGTTTTTT
TRBJ2-7	TRBV29-1	NA	NA	CSVKGGTAYEQYF	TGCAGCGTCAAGGGGGGAACAGCCTACGAGCAGTACTTC
TRBJ1-3	TRBV7-9	NA	few	CASSLVSGDTIYF	TGTGCCAGCAGCTTAGTTTCGGGTGACACCATATATTTT
TRBJ2-7	TRBV29-1	NA	NA	CSVGLPDEQYF	TGCAGCGTGGGACTCCCAGACGAGCAGTACTTC
TRBJ2-7	TRBV7-9	NA	many	CASSPSPSYEQYF	TGTGCCAGCAGCCCTAGCCCCTCCTACGAGCAGTACTTC
TRBJ2-4	TRBV2	NA	NA	CASSEAGANYVYIQYF	TGTGCCAGCAGTGAAGCGGGTGCTAATTATGTGTACATTCAGTACTTC
TRBJ2-7	TRBV20-1	TRBD2	NA	CSARDVRTSREQYF	TGCAGTGCTAGAGATGTTAGGACTAGTCGCGAGCAGTACTTC
TRBJ2-1	TRBV28	NA	NA	CASSLLVEQFF	TGTGCCAGCAGTTTACTAGTTGAGCAGTTCTTC
TRBJ2-7	TRBV2	NA	many	CASKSGDTYEQYF	TGTGCCAGCAAAAGCGGGGACACCTACGAGCAGTACTTC
TRBJ2-7	TRBV20-1	TRBD2	NA	CSARDATGLAGGPPYEQYF	TGCAGTGCTAGAGATGCGACGGGACTAGCGGGGGGCCCCCCCTACGAGCAGTACTTC
TRBJ2-1	TRBV28	NA	NA	CASRKGGGHDEQFF	TGTGCCAGCAGGAAAGGGGGGGGTCACGATGAGCAGTTCTTC
TRBJ1-1	TRBV4-1	NA	NA	CASSPGTITEAFF	TGCGCCAGCAGCCCCGGGACGATAACTGAAGCTTTCTTT
TRBJ2-2	TRBV29-1	TRBD1	few	CSVDRDTGELFF	TGCAGCGTCGACAGGGACACCGGGGAGCTGTTTTTT
TRBJ2-7	TRBV12-3/TRBV12-4	NA	few	CASSENLYEQYF	TGTGCCAGCAGCGAAAACCTGTACGAGCAGTACTTC
TRBJ2-1	TRBV12-3/TRBV12-4	TRBD2	NA	CASSFDWLAGGPLVGNAQFF	TGTGCCAGCAGTTTCGATTGGCTAGCGGGAGGGCCGTTGGTGGGCAATGCGCAGTTCTTC
TRBJ2-5	TRBV5-1	TRBD2	many	CASSLGTSGQETQYF	TGCGCCAGCAGCCTAGGGACTAGCGGGCAAGAGACCCAGTACTTC
TRBJ2-3	TRBV20-1	TRBD2	few	CSARGERGEDTQYF	TGCAGTGCTAGAGGAGAGCGGGGAGAGGATACGCAGTATTTT
TRBJ2-7	TRBV29-1	TRBD2	few	CSVLNRTSGRAQYF	TGCAGCGTGCTTAATCGGACTAGCGGGAGGGCTCAGTACTTC
TRBJ2-2	TRBV3-1	TRBD2	few	CASSQETSANTGELFF	TGTGCCAGCAGCCAGGAGACTAGCGCGAACACCGGGGAGCTGTTTTTT
TRBJ2-3	TRBV11-1	NA	NA	CASSLLGGQVTDTQYF	TGTGCCAGCAGCTTATTAGGAGGGCAGGTCACAGATACGCAGTATTTT
TRBJ2-7	TRBV5-1	NA	many	CASSPVGYRDEQYF	TGCGCCAGCAGCCCGGTGGGGTACAGGGACGAGCAGTACTTC
TRBJ2-1	TRBV20-1	TRBD1	few	CSARSGQGPIHEQFF	TGCAGTGCTAGATCGGGACAGGGCCCAATCCATGAGCAGTTCTTC
TRBJ2-7	TRBV29-1	NA	NA	CSVPRTETYEQYF	TGCAGCGTACCCCGGACGGAGACCTACGAGCAGTACTTC
TRBJ1-1	TRBV12-3/TRBV12-4	NA	NA	CASSFGRPTEAFF	TGTGCCAGCAGTTTCGGACGGCCCACTGAAGCTTTCTTT
TRBJ1-2	TRBV7-2	TRBD1	NA	CASNPTGNHGYTF	TGTGCCAGCAACCCGACAGGGAATCATGGCTACACCTTC
TRBJ1-2	TRBV29-1	TRBD1	few	CSVRDSSNYGYTF	TGCAGCGTTCGGGACAGCTCTAACTATGGCTACACCTTC
TRBJ2-3	TRBV20-1	TRBD2	few	CSALLAGGLDTQYF	TGCAGTGCCTTACTAGCGGGGGGGCTAGATACGCAGTATTTT
TRBJ2-7	TRBV7-2	TRBD2	few	CASSLALGGGANEQYF	TGTGCCAGCAGCTTAGCGCTTGGGGGAGGGGCCAACGAGCAGTACTTC
TRBJ2-1	TRBV7-2	TRBD2	many	CASRTSGDNEQFF	TGTGCCAGCAGGACTAGCGGTGACAATGAGCAGTTCTTC
TRBJ2-2	TRBV27	NA	few	CASSSRLSQRELFF	TGTGCCAGCAGTTCCCGGCTGTCGCAGCGGGAGCTGTTTTTT
TRBJ2-5	TRBV19	TRBD1	few	CASKQGQSQETQYF	TGTGCCAGTAAACAGGGACAGTCGCAAGAGACCCAGTACTTC
TRBJ2-7	TRBV6-5	TRBD2	few	CASKSGIPSSYEQYF	TGTGCCAGCAAGAGCGGGATTCCGAGCTCCTACGAGCAGTACTTC
TRBJ2-7	TRBV6-6	TRBD2	few	CASRAGLAEYEQYF	TGTGCCAGCAGGGCGGGACTAGCTGAATACGAGCAGTACTTC
TRBJ2-3	TRBV25-1	NA	few	CASSEYAPPTDTQYF	TGTGCCAGCAGTGAATATGCCCCCCCCACAGATACGCAGTATTTT
TRBJ1-1	TRBV5-5	TRBD1	few	CASSPGDREGAEAFF	TGTGCCAGCAGCCCAGGGGACAGGGAAGGGGCTGAAGCTTTCTTT
TRBJ2-1	TRBV19	TRBD1	NA	CATDRGSGNEQFF	TGTGCCACTGACAGGGGATCAGGCAATGAGCAGTTCTTC
TRBJ2-1	TRBV12-3/TRBV12-4	NA	NA	CASSLAATIHSYNEQFF	TGTGCCAGCAGTTTAGCGGCAACTATTCATTCCTACAATGAGCAGTTCTTC
TRBJ2-3	TRBV18	NA	NA	CASSPTQDTDTQYF	TGTGCCAGCTCCCCGACCCAAGACACAGATACGCAGTATTTT
TRBJ2-3	TRBV9	TRBD1	NA	CASSVEGAGTDTQYF	TGTGCCAGCAGCGTAGAGGGGGCAGGGACAGATACGCAGTATTTT